The 2 T cell receptor beta chains below were found in one sample sequenced in a study of beta chain features in type 1 diabetes. Reverse transcribing all isolated RNA meant expressed TCRB transcripts were sequenced. TCRdb keeps only in-frame clones here, not all; method: immunoSEQ multiplex PCR. The table lists 450,000 or so clones, 10% to 12% of them singletons. Sequencing was carried out using naive CD4+ T cells from blood. The receptors shown here come from a woman aged 18-29 years in good health.

The table lists this clone with a few counts. This chain uses TRBV7-9 with TRBJ2-3; D tentatively fits TRBD1 or TRBD2 (5 bases each). From germline, CDR1 is SEHNR and CDR2 FQNEAQ (reference sequence). Trimming shortened V by 4 bases and J by 0 bases, and 11 bases separated the two germline ends. The CDR3 is 15 amino acids. The CDR3 sequence: CASSSGTFSTDTQYF. DNA of the CDR3: TGTGCCAGCAGCTCTGGGACCTTTAGCACAGATACGCAGTATTTT.

This clone was counted once. The V call is TRBV11-1, the J call TRBJ2-1; a weak D match, TRBD1 (6 bases). Germline lookup yields CDR1 SGHAT and CDR2 FQDESV (reference sequence). The CDR3 is made up of 15 amino acids. V was cut by 0 bases and J by 3 bases, with 9 bases left in between. The CDR3 spells CASSLADSVYNEQFF. The CDR3 DNA follows: TGTGCCAGCAGCTTAGCGGACAGCGTCTACAATGAGCAGTTCTTC.